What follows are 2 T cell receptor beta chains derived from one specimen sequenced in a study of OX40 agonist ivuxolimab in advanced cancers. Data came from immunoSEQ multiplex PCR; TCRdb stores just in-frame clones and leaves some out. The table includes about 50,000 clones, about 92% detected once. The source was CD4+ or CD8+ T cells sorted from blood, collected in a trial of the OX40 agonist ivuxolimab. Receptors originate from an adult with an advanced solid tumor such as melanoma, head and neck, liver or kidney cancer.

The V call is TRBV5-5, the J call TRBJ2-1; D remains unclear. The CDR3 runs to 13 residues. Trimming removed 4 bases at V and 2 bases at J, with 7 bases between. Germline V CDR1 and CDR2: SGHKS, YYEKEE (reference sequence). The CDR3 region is CASSLVPYNEQFF. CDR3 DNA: TGTGCCAGCAGCCTAGTCCCCTACAATGAGCAGTTCTTC. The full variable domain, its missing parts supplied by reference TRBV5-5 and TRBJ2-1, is DAGVTQSPTHLIKTRGQQVTLRCSPISGHKSVSWYQQVLGQGPQFIFQYYEKEERGRGNFPDRFSARQFPNYSSELNVNALLLGDSALYLCASSLVPYNEQFFGPGTRLTVL.

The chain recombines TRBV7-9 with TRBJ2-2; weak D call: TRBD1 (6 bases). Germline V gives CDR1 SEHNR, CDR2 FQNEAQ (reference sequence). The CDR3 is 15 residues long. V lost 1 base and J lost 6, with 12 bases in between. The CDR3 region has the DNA TGTGCCAGCAGCTTAGGGCAGGGGTCGGCCGGGGAGCTGTTTTTT. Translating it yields CASSLGQGSAGELFF.